Sequencing of this T cell receptor (beta chain) was carried out in a study of post-analysis software for immune sequencing data. Germline assignment: CDR1 LNHNV and CDR2 YYDKDF (reference sequence). V was trimmed by 2 bases and J by 2 bases, leaving 16 bases between them. The CDR3 totals 16 residues. As to this clonotype: Antigen: not known. This could be a read error, since a much larger clone is one nucleotide away.

General study results and limits: Controls showed lower frequencies than patients for a few TRBV segments, and TRBV5-6, TRBV5-1 and TRBV20-1 were among these.

Carried by the TCR beta cDNA libraries were unique molecular identifiers. TCRdb re-called the PCR reads with MiXCR, one entry per CDR3 protein. Among about 200,000 distinct CDR3 sequences listed, over 25% were seen once. Sequenced input: blood. The chain employs TRBV15 and TRBJ2-7; D is ambiguous. The sequence was collected from a girl between 2 and 17 years old with multiple sclerosis. CDR3 in DNA: TGTGCCACCAGCAGACGAGCAACACGGAACCCCTACGAGCAGTACTTC. Translating gives CATSRRATRNPYEQYF.